This is a list of T cell receptor beta chains from one sample in a study of regulatory T cells in long-lasting Graves disease. TCRdb re-analysed the multiplex PCR reads in MiXCR, keeping a single row per CDR3 protein. Of around 460,000 distinct CDR3 sequences in the sample, less than 15% were seen once. This sample also appeared in a second study, on T cells in Graves' hyperthyroidism and ophthalmopathy.

The sample was peripheral blood mononuclear cells (PBMCs), taken at new diagnosis, from a patient treated with antithyroid drugs. Every receptor here comes from a woman in her forties or fifties with Graves disease. The CDR3 runs from the conserved cysteine through the conserved F or W. D genes are given only for firm matches. Clone size is shown for a subset of rows, as once, few, many or a class of expanded clone.

>many|TRBD2|TRBJ2-1|TRBV11-2
TGTGCCAGCAGCACCTACACTAGCGGGAGTCGGAATGAGCAGTTCTTC
CASSTYTSGSRNEQFF
>NA|NA|TRBJ2-5|TRBV3-1
TGTGCCAGCTATGGGCCGAAAGAGACCCAGTACTTC
CASYGPKETQYF
>many|TRBD2|TRBJ2-7|TRBV28
TGTGCCAGCAGTTTAGACGGGACTAGCGGGAGCTACGAGCAGTACTTC
CASSLDGTSGSYEQYF
>few|NA|TRBJ2-5|TRBV4-1
TGCGCCAGCAGCCAAGGGGAAGAGACCCAGTACTTC
CASSQGEETQYF
>NA|TRBD1|TRBJ2-3|TRBV11-2
TGTGCCAGCAGCTTAGATCCGGGGGGACAGGGCGCGACAGATACGCAGTATTTT
CASSLDPGGQGATDTQYF
>NA|NA|TRBJ2-7|TRBV18
TGTGCCAGCTCACCAGGGCGGGGTTCCTACGAGCAGTACTTC
CASSPGRGSYEQYF
>NA|NA|TRBJ1-3|TRBV19
TGTGCCAGTAGTAGAGGGGTGCCGGCTGGAAACACCATATATTTT
CASSRGVPAGNTIYF
>NA|TRBD1|TRBJ2-7|TRBV20-1
TGCAGTGCTAGAGATAAGGCGTGGACAGGGGGCAGGTACGAGCAGTACTTC
CSARDKAWTGGRYEQYF
>NA|TRBD1|TRBJ1-2|TRBV7-2
TGTGCCAGCAGCTTAGTTCTCGGGACAGCGAGTTATGGCTACACCTTC
CASSLVLGTASYGYTF
>many|NA|TRBJ1-2|TRBV7-8
TGTGCCAGCAGCTTAGCCCGGACTACCCGTGGCTACACCTTC
CASSLARTTRGYTF
>NA|TRBD2|TRBJ2-2|TRBV10-3
TGTGCCATCAGTGAGCCTCCAGGACTAGCGATTCGATTAAACACCGGGGAGCTGTTTTTT
CAISEPPGLAIRLNTGELFF
>few|NA|TRBJ1-1|TRBV20-1
TGCAGTGCGGAGGACAAGGGGTACACTGAAGCTTTCTTT
CSAEDKGYTEAFF
>few|TRBD2|TRBJ2-3|TRBV4-1
TGCGCCAGCAGCCAAGTCGCGGGAGGGGCAGATACGCAGTATTTT
CASSQVAGGADTQYF
>many|TRBD2|TRBJ2-3|TRBV28
TGTGCCAGCAGCCCCAGCGGGGGGTGGGTTAGTACGCAGTATTTT
CASSPSGGWVSTQYF
>many|NA|TRBJ2-1|TRBV27
TGTGCCAGCTCTGGGGAGGGGGTGGGACTGCAGTTCTTC
CASSGEGVGLQFF
>many|TRBD1|TRBJ1-1|TRBV28
TGTGCCAGCAGTTCGGGGACAGGGACGAAAGAAGCTTTCTTT
CASSSGTGTKEAFF
>NA|TRBD1|TRBJ2-7|TRBV29-1
TGCAGCGTCTCTGCCGGGACAGGGGGCTACGAGCAGTACTTC
CSVSAGTGGYEQYF
>many|NA|TRBJ2-7|TRBV2
TGTGCCAGCAGTGCGGCAAGATCGACCTACGAGCAGTACTTC
CASSAARSTYEQYF
>NA|NA|TRBJ2-1|TRBV7-2
TGTGCCAGCAGCTTACCCCGGGGCGGAGGAGGGGGCTCCTACAATGAGCAGTTCTTC
CASSLPRGGGGGSYNEQFF
>many|NA|TRBJ2-3|TRBV6-2/TRBV6-3
TGTGCCAGCAGTTCTACAGCAGATACGCAGTATTTT
CASSSTADTQYF
>many|TRBD2|TRBJ2-1|TRBV30
TGTGCCTGGAGTCGGACTAGCGGGAGTCCCTACAATGAGCAGTTCTTC
CAWSRTSGSPYNEQFF
>many|NA|TRBJ1-5|TRBV19
TGTGCCAGTAGTATAATCGGGACTGCGAATCAGCCCCAGCATTTT
CASSIIGTANQPQHF
>many|TRBD1|TRBJ2-4|TRBV9
TGTGCCAGCAGCGTTGCCGGGACAGGGATTGGGATTCAGTACTTC
CASSVAGTGIGIQYF
>many|NA|TRBJ1-1|TRBV12-3/TRBV12-4
TGTGCCAGCAGTTTACACGACACTGAAGCTTTCTTT
CASSLHDTEAFF
>many|TRBD2|TRBJ2-5|TRBV28
TGTGCCAGCAGTTTAGGTAGCGGGAGAAGCCAAGAGACCCAGTACTTC
CASSLGSGRSQETQYF
>many|TRBD2|TRBJ2-1|TRBV20-1
TGCAGTGCTAGAGATACTAGCGGGAACACCCATGAGCAGTTCTTC
CSARDTSGNTHEQFF
>few|TRBD2|TRBJ2-3|TRBV20-1
TGCAGTGCTGAAAGTAGCGGGAGAGGTTCAGATACGCAGTATTTT
CSAESSGRGSDTQYF
>many|TRBD1|TRBJ2-2|TRBV12-3/TRBV12-4
TGTGCCAGCAGTCCCACCGGGACAGGGGGTTCCGGGGAGCTGTTTTTT
CASSPTGTGGSGELFF
>NA|TRBD2|TRBJ2-7|TRBV19
TGTGCCAGTAGTAGCAGACTAGCGGGAGGTGGAGAGCAGTACTTC
CASSSRLAGGGEQYF
>once|NA|TRBJ2-1|TRBV2
TGTGCCAGCAGGACGCTACAGGGCTACGAGCAGTTCTTC
CASRTLQGYEQFF
>many|TRBD1|TRBJ1-1|TRBV28
TGTGCCAGCAGTCGTGCGTCCGGGACAGGCGCTGAAGCTTTCTTT
CASSRASGTGAEAFF
>NA|TRBD2|TRBJ2-2|TRBV3-1
TGTGCCAGCAGCCTCCTAGAGCGGGACCCCGGGGAGCTGTTTTTT
CASSLLERDPGELFF
>NA|NA|TRBJ2-6|TRBV5-1
TGCGCCAGCAGCTTGAACACCTTCTCTGGGGCCAACGTCCTGACTTTC
CASSLNTFSGANVLTF
>NA|NA|TRBJ2-2|TRBV5-1
TGCGCCAGCAGCACGTCACAGGGACCCGGTGGCACCGGGGAGCTGTTTTTT
CASSTSQGPGGTGELFF
>NA|NA|TRBJ1-3|TRBV27
TGTGCCAGCAACCCAACCAGGGTTGGTGGAAACACCATATATTTT
CASNPTRVGGNTIYF
>many|TRBD2|TRBJ2-1|TRBV27
TGTGCCAGCAGGCCAGGTAGCGGGAGGTCCCTCGCCTACAATGAGCAGTTCTTC
CASRPGSGRSLAYNEQFF
>many|NA|TRBJ2-2|TRBV11-3
TGTGCCAGCAGCTTGAGGGGGGGAGCGCTTACCACCGGGGAGCTGTTTTTT
CASSLRGGALTTGELFF
>NA|NA|TRBJ2-1|TRBV10-2
TGCGCCAGCACGGTTGGCGGTTTCTACAATGAGCAGTTCTTC
CASTVGGFYNEQFF
>many|TRBD2|TRBJ2-7|TRBV28
TGTGCCAGCAGTTTTAGCGGGAGCGGGTACGAGCAGTACTTC
CASSFSGSGYEQYF
>NA|TRBD1|TRBJ2-1|TRBV6-1
TGTGCCAGCACCCACCCTTCGGGACAGGGGAATGAGCAGTTCTTC
CASTHPSGQGNEQFF
>many|NA|TRBJ2-1|TRBV6-5
TGTGCCAGCAGTTACTGGGAGCGAGATGAGCAGTTCTTC
CASSYWERDEQFF
>many|NA|TRBJ2-7|TRBV7-6
TGTGCCAGCAGCTTAGGAGACAACTACGAGCAGTACTTC
CASSLGDNYEQYF
>many|TRBD1|TRBJ2-7|TRBV10-2
TGCGCCAGCAGGCGACAGGGTTCTGGGGACGAGCAGTACTTC
CASRRQGSGDEQYF
>many|NA|TRBJ1-5|TRBV12-5
TGTGCTAGTGGTTTACCCAGCGCTCGGCAGCCCCAGCATTTT
CASGLPSARQPQHF